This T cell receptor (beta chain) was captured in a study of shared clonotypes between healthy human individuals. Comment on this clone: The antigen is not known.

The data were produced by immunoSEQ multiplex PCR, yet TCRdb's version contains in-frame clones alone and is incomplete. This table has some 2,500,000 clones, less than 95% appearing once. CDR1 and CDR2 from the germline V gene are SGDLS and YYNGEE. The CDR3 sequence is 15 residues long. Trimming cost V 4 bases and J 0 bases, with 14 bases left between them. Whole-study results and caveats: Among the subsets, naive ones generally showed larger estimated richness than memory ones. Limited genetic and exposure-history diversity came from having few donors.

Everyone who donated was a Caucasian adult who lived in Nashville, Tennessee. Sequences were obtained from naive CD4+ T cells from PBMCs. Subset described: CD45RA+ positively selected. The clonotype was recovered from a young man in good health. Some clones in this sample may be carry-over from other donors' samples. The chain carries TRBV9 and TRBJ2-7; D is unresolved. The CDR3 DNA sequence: TGTGCCAGCAGCCGAGACTCCTACCCCTCCTACGAGCAGTACTTC. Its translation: CASSRDSYPSYEQYF. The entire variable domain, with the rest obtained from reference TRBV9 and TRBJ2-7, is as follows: DSGVTQTPKHLITATGQRVTLRCSPRSGDLSVYWYQQSLDQGLQFLIQYYNGEERAKGNILERFSAQQFPDLHSELNLSSLELGDSALYFCASSRDSYPSYEQYFGPGTRLTVT.